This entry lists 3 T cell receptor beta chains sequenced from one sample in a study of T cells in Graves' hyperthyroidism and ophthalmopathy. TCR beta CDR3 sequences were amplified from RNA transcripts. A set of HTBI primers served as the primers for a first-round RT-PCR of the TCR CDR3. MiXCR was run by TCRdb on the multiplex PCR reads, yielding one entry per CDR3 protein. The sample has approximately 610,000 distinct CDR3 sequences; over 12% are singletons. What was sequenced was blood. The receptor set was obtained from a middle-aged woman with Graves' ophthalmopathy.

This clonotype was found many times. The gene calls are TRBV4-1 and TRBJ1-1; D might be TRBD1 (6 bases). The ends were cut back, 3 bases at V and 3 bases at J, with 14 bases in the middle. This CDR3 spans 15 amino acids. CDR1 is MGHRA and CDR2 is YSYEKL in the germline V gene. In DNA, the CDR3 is TGCGCCAGCAGCCAGGTCCAGGGGAGTCACACTGAAGCTTTCTTT. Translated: CASSQVQGSHTEAFF.

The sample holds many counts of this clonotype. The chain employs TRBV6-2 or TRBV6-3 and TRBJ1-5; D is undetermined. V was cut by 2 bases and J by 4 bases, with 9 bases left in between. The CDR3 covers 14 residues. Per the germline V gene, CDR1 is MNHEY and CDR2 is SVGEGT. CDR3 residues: CASSYLSGNQPQHF. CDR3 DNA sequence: TGTGCCAGCAGTTACCTTTCGGGGAATCAGCCCCAGCATTTT.

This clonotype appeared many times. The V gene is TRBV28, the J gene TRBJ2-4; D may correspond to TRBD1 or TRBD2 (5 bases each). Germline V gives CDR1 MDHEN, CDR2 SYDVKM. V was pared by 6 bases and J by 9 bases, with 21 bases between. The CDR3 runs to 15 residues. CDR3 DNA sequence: TGTGCCAGCAGCACTCCCGGGACGGGAATTTCCATTCAGTACTTC. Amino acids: CASSTPGTGISIQYF.